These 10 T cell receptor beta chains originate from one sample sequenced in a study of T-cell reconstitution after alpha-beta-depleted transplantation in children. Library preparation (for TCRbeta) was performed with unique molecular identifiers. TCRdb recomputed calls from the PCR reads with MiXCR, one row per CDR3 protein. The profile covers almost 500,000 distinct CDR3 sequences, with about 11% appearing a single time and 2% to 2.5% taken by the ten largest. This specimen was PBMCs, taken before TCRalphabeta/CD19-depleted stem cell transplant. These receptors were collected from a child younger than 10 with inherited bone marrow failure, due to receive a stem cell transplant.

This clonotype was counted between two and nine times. CDR3 nucleotide sequence: TGCAGCGTTGGGGGTGCGAGCGGGAGATTGAACACCGGGGAGCTGTTTTTT. Its translation: CSVGGASGRLNTGELFF. V is TRBV29-1 and J is TRBJ2-2; TRBD2 aligns across 8 bases. The V gene's germline CDR1 is SQVTM and CDR2 ANQGSEA. This CDR3 has 17 residues. V dropped 4 bases and J dropped 1; count of bases not matched to a gene: 11.

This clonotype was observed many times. CDR3 sequence (DNA): TGTGCCATCAGTGAATGGGGACTAGCGGGAGGGCCGCCAGATACGCAGTATTTT. Translating it yields CAISEWGLAGGPPDTQYF. The chain is built from TRBV10-3 and TRBJ2-3, with 16 bases matching TRBD2. The ends lost 3 bases at V and 4 bases at J; junction bases unmatched: 7. The germline V gene has CDR1 ENHRY and CDR2 SYGVKD. The CDR3 extends over 18 amino acids.

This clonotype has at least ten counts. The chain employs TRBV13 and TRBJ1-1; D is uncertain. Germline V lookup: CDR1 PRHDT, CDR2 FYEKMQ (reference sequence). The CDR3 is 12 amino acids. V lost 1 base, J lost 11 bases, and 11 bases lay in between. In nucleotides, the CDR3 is TGTGCCAGCAGCTTAGACTGGGCCCCCGCTTTCTTT. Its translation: CASSLDWAPAFF.

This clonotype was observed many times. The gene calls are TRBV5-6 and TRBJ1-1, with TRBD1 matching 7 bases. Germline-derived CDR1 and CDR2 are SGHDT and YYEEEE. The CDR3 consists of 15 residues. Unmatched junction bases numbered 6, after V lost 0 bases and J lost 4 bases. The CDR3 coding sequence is TGTGCCAGCAGCTTGGCACTGCAGGGGGGCACTGAAGCTTTCTTT. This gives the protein CASSLALQGGTEAFF.

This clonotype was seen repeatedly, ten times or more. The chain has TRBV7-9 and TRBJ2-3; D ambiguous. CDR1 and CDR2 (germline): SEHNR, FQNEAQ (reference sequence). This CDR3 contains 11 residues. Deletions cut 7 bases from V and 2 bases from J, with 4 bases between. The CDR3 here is CASTATDTQYF. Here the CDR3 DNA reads TGTGCCAGCACTGCCACAGATACGCAGTATTTT.

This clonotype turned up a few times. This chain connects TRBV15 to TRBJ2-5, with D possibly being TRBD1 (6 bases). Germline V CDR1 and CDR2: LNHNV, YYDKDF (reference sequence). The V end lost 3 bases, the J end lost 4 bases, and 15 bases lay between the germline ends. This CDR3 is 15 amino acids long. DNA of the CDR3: TGTGCCACCAGCAGGGACAGCTTGGTGGGAGAGACCCAGTACTTC. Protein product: CATSRDSLVGETQYF.

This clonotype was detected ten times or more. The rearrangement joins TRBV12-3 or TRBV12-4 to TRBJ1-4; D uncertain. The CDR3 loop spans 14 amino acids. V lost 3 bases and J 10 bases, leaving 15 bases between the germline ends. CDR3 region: CASSLSSTAGKLFF. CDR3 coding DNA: TGTGCCAGCAGTTTGTCGTCAACGGCCGGAAAACTGTTTTTT.

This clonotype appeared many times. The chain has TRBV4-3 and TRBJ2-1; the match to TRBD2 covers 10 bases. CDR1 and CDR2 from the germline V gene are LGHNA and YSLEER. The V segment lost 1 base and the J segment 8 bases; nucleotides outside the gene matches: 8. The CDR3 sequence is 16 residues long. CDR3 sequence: CASSQGGSGRLDEQFF. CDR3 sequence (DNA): TGCGCCAGCAGCCAAGGGGGTAGCGGGAGGCTTGATGAGCAGTTCTTC.

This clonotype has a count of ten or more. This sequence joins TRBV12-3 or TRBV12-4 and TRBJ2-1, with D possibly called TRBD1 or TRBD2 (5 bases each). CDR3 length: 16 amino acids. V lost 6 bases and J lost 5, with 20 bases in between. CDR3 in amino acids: CASSLGPRVGDNEQFF. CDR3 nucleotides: TGTGCCAGCAGCCTCGGTCCCAGGGTGGGGGACAATGAGCAGTTCTTC.

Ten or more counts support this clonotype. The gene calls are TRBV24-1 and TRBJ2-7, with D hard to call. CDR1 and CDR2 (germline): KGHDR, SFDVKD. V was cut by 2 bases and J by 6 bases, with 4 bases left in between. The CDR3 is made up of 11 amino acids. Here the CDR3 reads CATSDWGEQYF. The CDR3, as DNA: TGTGCCACCAGTGATTGGGGCGAGCAGTACTTC.